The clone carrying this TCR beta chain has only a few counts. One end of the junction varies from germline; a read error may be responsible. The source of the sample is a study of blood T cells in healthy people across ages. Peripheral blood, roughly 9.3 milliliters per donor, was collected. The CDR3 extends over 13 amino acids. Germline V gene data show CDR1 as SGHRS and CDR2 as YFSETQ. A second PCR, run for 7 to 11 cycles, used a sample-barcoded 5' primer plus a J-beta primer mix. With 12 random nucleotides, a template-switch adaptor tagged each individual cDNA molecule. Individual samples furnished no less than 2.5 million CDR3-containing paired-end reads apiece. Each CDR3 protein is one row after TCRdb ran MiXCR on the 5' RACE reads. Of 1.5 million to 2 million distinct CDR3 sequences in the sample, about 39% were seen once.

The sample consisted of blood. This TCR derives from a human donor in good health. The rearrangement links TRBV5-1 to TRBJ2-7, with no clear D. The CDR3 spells CASSFLGTYEQYF. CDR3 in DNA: TGTGCCAGCAGTTTTCTGGGGACCTACGAGCAGTACTTC.